This T cell receptor (beta chain) was found in a study of blood T cell repertoires in COVID-19. TCRdb keeps only in-frame clones here, not all; method: immunoSEQ multiplex PCR. The profile shows around 450,000 clones, less than 95% of them singletons. Trimming left V 4 bases short and J 2 bases short, with 16 bases between. Germline V CDR1 and CDR2: SGHKS, YYEKEE (reference sequence). The CDR3 is made up of 16 amino acids. Input material: PBMCs or T cells enriched from blood (not recorded which). The chain is built from TRBV5-5 and TRBJ1-5; D not certain. The origin of this receptor is a man younger than 35 who had recovered from COVID-19. CDR3 region: CASSPQSLGGNQPQHF. The CDR3 nucleotides read TGTGCCAGCAGCCCCCAATCTCTAGGTGGCAATCAGCCCCAGCATTTT.